This is a list of T cell receptor beta chains from one sample in a study of T cells after somatic rescue of genetic block. Only in-frame clones appear in the TCRdb table, and some are missing; sequencing was by immunoSEQ multiplex PCR. The sample holds some 70,000 clones, more than 75% seen once. The sequenced sample was peripheral blood mononuclear cells (PBMCs). The receptors shown here come from a man between 25 and 39 years old. CDR3s include the opening cysteine and the closing phenylalanine or tryptophan. D genes are given only for firm matches. Part of the rows lack a size; the others show once, few, many or a class for expanded clones.

.,TRBV6-1,.,TRBJ2-2,CAGKPPISGELFF,TGTGCCGGAAAACCACCAATTTCCGGGGAGCTGTTTTTT
.,TRBV19,.,TRBJ1-1,CASSTGISSFTEAFF,TGTGCCAGTAGTACCGGGATCTCTTCATTTACTGAAGCTTTCTTT
.,TRBV4-2,.,TRBJ2-6,CASSQDVSAGDGANVLTF,TGTGCCAGCAGCCAAGACGTTAGCGCAGGGGATGGGGCCAACGTCCTGACTTTC
.,TRBV4-3,.,TRBJ2-7,CASSQDPDRGVYEQYF,TGCGCCAGCAGCCAAGATCCGGACAGAGGGGTCTACGAGCAGTACTTC
TRBD1,TRBV18,.,TRBJ2-6,CASSPLGQGNSGANVLTF,TGTGCCAGCTCACCCCTAGGACAGGGGAACTCTGGGGCCAACGTCCTGACTTTC
.,TRBV18,once,TRBJ1-5,CASSPQSSRSNQPQHF,TGTGCCAGCTCACCACAGAGCAGCCGCAGCAATCAGCCCCAGCATTTT
TRBD1,TRBV2,.,TRBJ2-1,CASAIPGQGAFSSYNEQFF,TGTGCCAGCGCGATTCCGGGACAGGGGGCCTTTAGCTCCTACAATGAGCAGTTCTTC
.,TRBV11-2,.,TRBJ1-1,CASSLERGHTEAFF,TGTGCCAGCAGCTTGGAACGGGGGCACACTGAAGCTTTCTTT
TRBD2,TRBV27,.,TRBJ2-7,CASSHGGADEQYF,TGTGCCAGCAGTCACGGGGGGGCGGACGAGCAGTACTTC
.,TRBV30,.,TRBJ1-2,CAWSREVEYGYTF,TGTGCCTGGAGTCGCGAGGTGGAATATGGCTACACCTTC
TRBD1,TRBV6-1,once,TRBJ2-7,CASRPDRGVYEQYF,TGTGCCAGCAGACCGGACAGGGGGGTCTACGAGCAGTACTTC
TRBD1,TRBV7-9,.,TRBJ2-7,CASSSGTENTYEQYF,TGTGCCAGCAGCTCCGGGACAGAAAATACGTACGAGCAGTACTTC
TRBD1,TRBV4-1,.,TRBJ2-1,CASSHRGPGSYNEQFF,TGCGCCAGCAGCCACAGGGGGCCTGGCTCCTACAATGAGCAGTTCTTC
.,TRBV27,.,TRBJ2-1,CASSSSGNYNEQFF,TGTGCCAGCAGTTCAAGCGGAAACTACAATGAGCAGTTCTTC
TRBD1,TRBV15,.,TRBJ1-1,CATSTGTGDTEAFF,TGTGCCACCAGCACCGGGACAGGGGACACTGAAGCTTTCTTT
TRBD2,TRBV19,.,TRBJ2-7,CASSAAGLAYEQYF,TGTGCCAGTAGTGCCGCGGGACTAGCCTACGAGCAGTACTTC
.,TRBV11-1,.,TRBJ2-7,CASSSNSGTFYEQYF,TGTGCCAGCAGCTCCAATTCCGGGACTTTCTACGAGCAGTACTTC
TRBD1,TRBV7-9,.,TRBJ2-1,CASSLDRGSYNEQFF,TGTGCCAGCAGCTTAGACAGGGGCTCTTACAATGAGCAGTTCTTC
.,TRBV6-1,.,TRBJ2-7,CASSVVSPPRTYEQYF,TGTGCCAGCAGTGTTGTCAGCCCGCCTAGAACCTACGAGCAGTACTTC
.,TRBV7-9,.,TRBJ2-3,CASRPPDLPGSTDTQYF,TGTGCCAGCAGGCCCCCAGACCTCCCGGGCAGCACAGATACGCAGTATTTT
.,TRBV11-2,.,TRBJ1-5,CASSLQPAGGNQPQHF,TGTGCCAGCAGCTTACAGCCTGCCGGTGGCAATCAGCCCCAGCATTTT
.,TRBV5-1,.,TRBJ1-1,CASSLVGGVADPEAFF,TGCGCCAGCAGCTTGGTCGGGGGGGTAGCGGACCCTGAAGCTTTCTTT
TRBD2,TRBV7-8,.,TRBJ2-3,CASSSGLAGETDTQYF,TGTGCCAGCAGCTCCGGACTAGCGGGAGAGACAGATACGCAGTATTTT
.,TRBV5-4,.,TRBJ2-1,CASSLDYAPYNEQFF,TGTGCCAGCAGCTTGGATTATGCCCCTTACAATGAGCAGTTCTTC
.,TRBV6-1,.,TRBJ1-4,CASSVRATNEKLFF,TGTGCCAGCAGTGTCAGAGCAACTAATGAAAAACTGTTTTTT
.,TRBV4-2,.,TRBJ1-1,CASSLQGDSEAFF,TGTGCCAGCAGCTTACAGGGAGACTCTGAAGCTTTCTTT
.,TRBV19,.,TRBJ2-2,CASSILGGTGELFF,TGTGCCAGTAGTATACTGGGAGGCACCGGGGAGCTGTTTTTT
.,TRBV6-8,.,TRBJ2-2,CAPCWTPGTGELFF,TGTGCCCCGTGCTGGACGCCGGGGACCGGGGAGCTGTTTTTT
.,TRBV6-1,.,TRBJ1-4,CASSDPTAIATNEKLFF,TGTGCCAGCAGTGACCCAACAGCGATTGCAACTAATGAAAAACTGTTTTTT
TRBD2,TRBV9,.,TRBJ2-3,CASSPPGVPSGGTDTQYF,TGTGCCAGCAGCCCCCCCGGGGTACCTAGCGGGGGCACAGATACGCAGTATTTT
.,TRBV9,.,TRBJ2-3,CASSVAWLGTDTQYF,TGTGCCAGCAGCGTAGCTTGGTTGGGCACAGATACGCAGTATTTT
.,TRBV19,few,TRBJ1-6,CASSMWNSPLHF,TGTGCCAGTAGTATGTGGAATTCACCCCTCCACTTT
TRBD1,TRBV7-9,few,TRBJ1-2,CASSSGTGDGYTF,TGTGCCAGCAGCTCGGGGACAGGGGACGGCTACACCTTC
.,TRBV7-8,.,TRBJ1-5,CASSPQGDQPQHF,TGTGCCAGCAGCCCACAGGGAGATCAGCCCCAGCATTTT
TRBD2,TRBV9,.,TRBJ2-7,CASSRAGAGGFYEQYF,TGTGCCAGCAGCCGGGCGGGTGCGGGAGGCTTCTACGAGCAGTACTTC
.,TRBV4-3,.,TRBJ1-1,CASSQDFPIGTEAFF,TGCGCCAGCAGCCAAGATTTCCCCATAGGGACTGAAGCTTTCTTT
TRBD1,TRBV4-2,once,TRBJ2-1,CASSHATGTGGLDEQFF,TGTGCCAGCAGCCACGCTACCGGGACAGGGGGCTTGGATGAGCAGTTCTTC
TRBD1,TRBV6-6,.,TRBJ2-7,CASSADRGNLEQYF,TGTGCCAGCAGTGCGGACAGGGGTAATTTGGAGCAGTACTTC
TRBD1,TRBV28,.,TRBJ2-1,CASTTTGTGYNEQFF,TGTGCCAGCACGACTACCGGGACAGGGTACAATGAGCAGTTCTTC